This T cell receptor (beta chain) was identified in a study of blood T cell repertoires in COVID-19. Overall study: Spain, Italy and the United States supplied samples that represented acute and convalescent COVID-19. T cells, B-cell-depleted T cells, or PBMCs supplied cDNA or gDNA.

Seattle cases were enrolled at active infection and followed longitudinally. Study processing details: Nucleated cell counts were estimated from reference gene primer amplification. Sequencing used immunoSEQ multiplex PCR; TCRdb keeps in-frame clones, though not all of them. For V, J and clone size, that table is used; D and trimming come from the DNA. The repertoire holds some 350,000 clones, with over 70% as singletons. V was clipped by 7 bases and J by 8 bases, with 15 bases between them. The CDR3 runs to 13 residues. Germline lookup yields CDR1 MNHEY and CDR2 SVGAGI. The sequence was obtained from a woman aged 45-60 years with COVID-19, enrolled during active disease. V usage is TRBV6-5 and J usage is TRBJ1-5; a possible D gene is TRBD1 (6 bases). What was sequenced was peripheral blood. CDR3 region: CASTSGGSEPQHF. In DNA, the CDR3 is TGTGCCAGCACTAGCGGGGGCTCGGAGCCCCAGCATTTT.